Detailed here is one T cell receptor (beta chain). Its antigen is not identified. The sample belongs to a study of T cell responses to AZD1222 COVID-19 vaccine. In germline, CDR1 is MGHRA, CDR2 YSYEKL. V lost 1 base and J 11 bases, leaving 10 bases between the germline ends. This CDR3 region has 12 residues. Clones were read by immunoSEQ multiplex PCR, and TCRdb kept only the in-frame ones, dropping some. The sample comprises some 150,000 clones, approximately 91% of which are singletons, and approximately 1.4% rests with the top ten. Pooled samples include second doses given at about 4 or 12 weeks. Findings of the study overall: Donor demographics were predominantly white British with a female majority; clonal diversity may be underestimated. CD4 TCRs covered the whole spike, strongest at regions 160-218 and 743-854.

This TCR was recovered from an adult who received the AZD1222 COVID-19 vaccine. The specimen was peripheral blood, collected 28 days after the second AZD1222 dose. This chain connects TRBV4-1 to TRBJ2-3; tentatively, D is TRBD2 (5 bases). Here the CDR3 DNA reads TGCGCCAGCAGCCAAGCGGGCGGGCAGCAGTATTTT. Translated, it gives CASSQAGGQQYF.